Listed here is a single T cell receptor beta chain. This entry is derived from a study of cytomegalovirus exposure and HLA in healthy donors. For the study at large: Approximately 80 million unique TCRs, all from HLA-typed donors, were included in an early release of the data.

After removal of 2 bases from V and 4 bases from J, the junction contained 8 bases not matched to a gene. The germline V gene has CDR1 PRHDT and CDR2 FYEKMQ (reference sequence). The length of the CDR3 is 15 residues. The study ran its PCR with 60 Vbeta and 13 Jbeta primers. The table came from immunoSEQ multiplex PCR; TCRdb's copy has only in-frame clones and leaves some out. The table lists 200,000 or so clones, about 90% of them singletons. The receptor's source is a girl younger than two in good health and CMV-seronegative. The sequenced material came from PBMCs. The genes are TRBV13 and TRBJ2-7; 7 nucleotides line up with TRBD2. CDR3 loop: CASSLFRDYRYEQYF. CDR3 sequence (DNA): TGTGCCAGCAGCTTATTCCGGGACTACCGTTACGAGCAGTACTTC. Full variable domain (rest looked up from reference TRBV13 and TRBJ2-7): AAGVIQSPRHLIKEKRETATLKCYPIPRHDTVYWYQQGPGQDPQFLISFYEKMQSDKGSIPDRFSAQQFSDYHSELNMSSLELGDSALYFCASSLFRDYRYEQYFGPGTRLTVT.